This TCR beta chain came from a study of control samples from healthy donors and cancer patients. The data were produced by immunoSEQ multiplex PCR, yet TCRdb's version contains in-frame clones alone and is incomplete. The repertoire holds 95,000 to 150,000 clones, with over 75% as singletons. The sample comprised blood. This clonotype was sampled from a man aged 40-55 years in good health.

The CDR3 sequence is CASSPTLRGQGGTDTQYF. The CDR3 DNA reads as TGCGCCAGCAGCCCAACCCTCCGAGGACAGGGGGGGACAGATACGCAGTATTTT. V is TRBV5-1 and J is TRBJ2-3; TRBD1 aligns across 10 bases. Germline V lookup: CDR1 SGHRS, CDR2 YFSETQ. J was trimmed by 3 bases and V by 4 bases; bases with no gene match: 14. CDR3 length: 18 amino acids.